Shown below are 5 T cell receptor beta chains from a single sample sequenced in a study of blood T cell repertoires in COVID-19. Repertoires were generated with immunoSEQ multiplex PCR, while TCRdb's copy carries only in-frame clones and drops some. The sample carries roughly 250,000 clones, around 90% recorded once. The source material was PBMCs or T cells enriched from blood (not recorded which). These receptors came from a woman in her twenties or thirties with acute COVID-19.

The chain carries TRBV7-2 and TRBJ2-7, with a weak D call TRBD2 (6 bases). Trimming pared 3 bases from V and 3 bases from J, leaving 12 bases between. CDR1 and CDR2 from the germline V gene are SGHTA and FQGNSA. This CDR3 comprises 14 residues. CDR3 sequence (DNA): TGTGCCAGCAGCTTTGATCGGGAGAGCTACGAGCAGTACTTC. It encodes CASSFDRESYEQYF.

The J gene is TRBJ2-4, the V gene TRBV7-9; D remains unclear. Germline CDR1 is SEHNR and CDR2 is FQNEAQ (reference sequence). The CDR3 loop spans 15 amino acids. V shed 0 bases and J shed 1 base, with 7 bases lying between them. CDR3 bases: TGTGCCAGCAGCTTAGCTACGGGTGCCAAAAACATTCAGTACTTC. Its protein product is CASSLATGAKNIQYF.

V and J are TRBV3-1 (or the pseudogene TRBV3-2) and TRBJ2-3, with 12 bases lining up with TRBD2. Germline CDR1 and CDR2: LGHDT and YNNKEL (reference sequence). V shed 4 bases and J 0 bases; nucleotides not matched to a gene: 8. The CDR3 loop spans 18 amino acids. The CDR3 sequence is CASSPAGLAGGSTDTQYF. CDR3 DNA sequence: TGTGCCAGCAGCCCGGCGGGGCTAGCGGGAGGGAGCACAGATACGCAGTATTTT.

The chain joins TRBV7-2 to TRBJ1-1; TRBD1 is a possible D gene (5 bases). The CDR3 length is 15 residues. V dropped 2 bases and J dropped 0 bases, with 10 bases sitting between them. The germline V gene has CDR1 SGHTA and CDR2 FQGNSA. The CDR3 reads CASSLYDRLNTEAFF. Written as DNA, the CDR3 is TGTGCCAGCAGCTTATATGACAGATTGAACACTGAAGCTTTCTTT.

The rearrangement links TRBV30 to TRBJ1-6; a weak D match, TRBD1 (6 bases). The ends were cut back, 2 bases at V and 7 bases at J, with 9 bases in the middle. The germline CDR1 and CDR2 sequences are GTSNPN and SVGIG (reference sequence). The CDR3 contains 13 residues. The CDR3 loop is CAWSSGQNSPLHF. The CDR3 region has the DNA TGTGCCTGGAGTTCAGGACAGAATTCACCCCTCCACTTT.